This T cell receptor (beta chain) was found in a study of blood T cell repertoires in COVID-19. Study-level information: From the United States, Italy and Spain came samples of acute and convalescent COVID-19. T cells, B-cell-depleted T cells, or PBMCs supplied cDNA or gDNA.

In the source study's methods: Estimation of nucleated cell counts was performed using reference gene primer amplification. Profiled with immunoSEQ multiplex PCR; TCRdb holds only in-frame clones, not every one. For V, J and clone size, that table is used; D and trimming come from the DNA. The table includes 200,000 to 250,000 clones, about 86% detected once. This TCR was sampled from a man between 60 and 70 years old with acute or convalescent COVID-19. Sequenced: peripheral blood.

The CDR3: CASSSPHNRDGTDTQYF. DNA of the CDR3: TGTGCCAGCAGTTCTCCGCATAACAGGGATGGCACAGATACGCAGTATTTT. V usage is TRBV6-2 or TRBV6-3 and J usage is TRBJ2-3; perhaps TRBD1 as D (6 bases). The V and J ends lost 4 bases and 1 base respectively, with 18 bases between them. The CDR3 length is 17 residues. CDR1 and CDR2 (germline): MNHEY, SVGEGT.